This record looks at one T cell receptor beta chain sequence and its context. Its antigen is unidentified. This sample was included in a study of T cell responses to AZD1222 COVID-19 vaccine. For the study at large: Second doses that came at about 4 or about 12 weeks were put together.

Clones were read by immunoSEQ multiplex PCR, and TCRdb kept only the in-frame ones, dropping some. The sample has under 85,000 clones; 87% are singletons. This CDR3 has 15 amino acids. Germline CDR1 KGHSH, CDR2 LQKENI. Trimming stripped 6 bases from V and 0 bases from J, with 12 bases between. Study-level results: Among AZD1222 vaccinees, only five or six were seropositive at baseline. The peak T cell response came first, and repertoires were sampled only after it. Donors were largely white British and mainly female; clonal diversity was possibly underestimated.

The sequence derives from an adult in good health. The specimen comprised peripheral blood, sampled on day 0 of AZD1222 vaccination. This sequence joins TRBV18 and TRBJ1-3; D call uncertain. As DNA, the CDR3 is TGTGCCAGCTCCCTCGACGGACTCTCTGGAAACACCATATATTTT. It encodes CASSLDGLSGNTIYF.